Following are 28 T cell receptor beta chains from one sample sequenced in a study of Tregs in tolerant kidney transplant recipients. Some clones are missing from TCRdb's copy, which holds only in-frame ones; the method was immunoSEQ multiplex PCR. Of about 46,000 clones in the sample, about 89% are singletons; the top ten hold about 0.71%. What was sequenced was Tregs from blood. These receptors came from a human donor in good health.

This clone has only one observation. The chain joins TRBV29-1 to TRBJ2-7; D is perhaps TRBD1 or TRBD2 (5 bases each). The J call may be wrong; the DNA end is better matched by TRBJ2-1. This CDR3 has 12 amino acids. CDR1 and CDR2 from the germline V gene are SQVTM and ANQGSEA. DNA of the CDR3: TGCAGCGGGGACCAGGTAGGCAATGAGCAGTTCTTC. Amino acid sequence: CSGDQVGNEQFF.

The chain employs TRBV7-3 and TRBJ2-7, with 9 bases identical to TRBD1. There are 15 residues in the CDR3. With 1 base clipped from V and 3 bases from J, the junction kept 4 bases outside the gene matches. The germline CDR1 and CDR2 sequences are SGHTA and FQGTGA. This CDR3 reads CASSLIGDRVYEQYF. DNA for the CDR3: TGTGCCAGCAGCTTAATCGGGGACAGGGTCTACGAGCAGTACTTC. The full variable domain, completed using reference TRBV7-3 and TRBJ2-7, is GAGVSQTPSNKVTEKGKYVELRCDPISGHTALYWYRQSLGQGPEFLIYFQGTGAADDSGLPNDRFFAVRPEGSVSTLKIQRTERGDSAVYLCASSLIGDRVYEQYFGPGTRLTVT.

The chain couples TRBV6-5 to TRBJ2-1, with 7 nucleotides matching TRBD1. This CDR3 is built from 13 residues. CDR1 is MNHEY, CDR2 SVGAGI, per germline. With 5 bases clipped from V and 11 bases from J, the junction kept 9 bases outside the gene matches. The DNA for the CDR3 is TGTGCCAGCAGTCTACCGGGACAGCGCCAGCAGTTCTTC. Its translation is CASSLPGQRQQFF.

Turning to this clone: Additional DNA sequences in this sample encode the identical CDR3. J is TRBJ2-3 and V is TRBV7-2, with a possible D match to TRBD1 (5 bases). CDR1 and CDR2 (germline): SGHTA, FQGNSA. Trimming pared 4 bases from V and 2 bases from J, leaving 10 bases between. CDR3 length: 14 residues. Here the CDR3 reads CASSSLGATDTQYF. The CDR3 coding sequence is TGTGCCAGCAGCTCCCTAGGGGCCACAGATACGCAGTATTTT. The full variable domain, rest sourced from reference TRBV7-2 and TRBJ2-3, is GAGVSQSPSNKVTEKGKDVELRCDPISGHTALYWYRQSLGQGLEFLIYFQGNSAPDKSGLPSDRFSAERTGGSVSTLTIQRTQQEDSAVYLCASSSLGATDTQYFGPGTRLTVL.

This chain links TRBV27 with TRBJ1-3, with 7 bases fitting TRBD1. The CDR3 totals 17 residues. Germline V gene data show CDR1 as MNHEY and CDR2 as SMNVEV (reference sequence). V shed 9 bases, J shed 0 bases, and the junction held 14 bases outside the gene matches. The CDR3: CASIDPGGPFSGNTIYF. The CDR3 coding sequence is TGTGCCAGTATAGATCCAGGGGGGCCCTTCTCTGGAAACACCATATATTTT.

V gene TRBV11-2 combines with J gene TRBJ2-1; possibly TRBD1 or TRBD2 for D (6 bases each). The CDR3 length is 12 residues. The germline CDR1 and CDR2 sequences are SGHAT and FQNNGV. V was clipped by 6 bases and J by 9 bases, with 12 bases between them. DNA for the CDR3: TGTGCCAGCAGTAAAGGGGGAGGTGAGCAGTTCTTC. Encoded protein: CASSKGGGEQFF.

For the CDR3, the DNA is TGTGCCAGCAGCGTAGGTCAGTATTCCAACTATGGCTACACCTTC. It is translated as CASSVGQYSNYGYTF. This chain connects TRBV9 to TRBJ1-2; unclear D gene. V was shortened by 0 bases and J by 2 bases, with 11 bases between the two germline ends. Germline CDR1 and CDR2: SGDLS and YYNGEE. The CDR3 runs 15 residues.

The V gene is TRBV6-1, the J gene TRBJ1-5, with 9 bases lining up with TRBD1. CDR1 is MNHNS and CDR2 is SASEGT in the germline V gene. The ends lost 6 bases at V and 5 bases at J; junction bases unmatched: 8. There are 15 residues in the CDR3. As DNA, the CDR3 is TGTGCCAGCAGCCAGGACAGGGGATTTGATCAGCCCCAGCATTTT. Protein sequence: CASSQDRGFDQPQHF.

This clone was counted a single time. J is TRBJ1-4 and V is TRBV19, with TRBD1 as a possible D gene (5 bases). CDR3 length: 15 residues. V was clipped by 6 bases and J by 1 base, with 12 bases between them. Germline CDR1 is LNHDA and CDR2 is SQIVND (reference sequence). The CDR3 DNA reads TGTGCCAGTAGCCCCCTGGGGGTAACTAATGAAAAACTGTTTTTT. Protein sequence: CASSPLGVTNEKLFF.

The gene calls are TRBV5-5 and TRBJ2-5, with 8 bases that match TRBD1. This CDR3 is built from 15 residues. V dropped 1 base and J dropped 4; count of bases not matched to a gene: 6. Looked up from germline, CDR1 is SGHKS and CDR2 is YYEKEE (reference sequence). CDR3 bases: TGTGCCAGCAGCTTGCGACAGGGGCGAGGAGAGACCCAGTACTTC. Translation gives CASSLRQGRGETQYF.

V is TRBV7-9 and J is TRBJ2-1; 10 bases line up with TRBD2. This CDR3 comprises 15 residues. With V trimmed by 2 bases and J by 9 bases, 7 bases remained unmatched. Per germline, CDR1 SEHNR and CDR2 FQNEAQ (reference sequence). CDR3 sequence: CASSLQASGSGEQFF. CDR3 nucleotides: TGTGCCAGCAGCTTACAGGCTAGCGGGAGCGGTGAGCAGTTCTTC. The variable domain in full, with the rest retrieved from reference TRBV7-9 and TRBJ2-1, is DTGVSQNPRHKITKRGQNVTFRCDPISEHNRLYWYRQTLGQGPEFLTYFQNEAQLEKSRLLSDRFSAERPKGSFSTLEIQRTEQGDSAMYLCASSLQASGSGEQFFGPGTRLTVL.

This chain's CDR3 is CASSLGTGRSLSNEQFF. DNA for the CDR3: TGTGCCAGCAGTTTAGGGACAGGGCGATCCCTGTCCAATGAGCAGTTCTTC. The chain links TRBV27 to TRBJ2-1, with 9 bases that match TRBD1. Germline V gives CDR1 MNHEY, CDR2 SMNVEV (reference sequence). Trimming took 2 bases from V and 6 from J; bases not matched to a gene: 11. This CDR3 is built from 17 residues.

The genes are TRBV6-5 and TRBJ2-7; 9 bases line up with TRBD1. With 2 bases clipped from V and 3 bases from J, the junction kept 5 bases outside the gene matches. This CDR3 is built from 15 residues. Germline V gene lookup returns CDR1 MNHEY and CDR2 SVGAGI. The CDR3 here is CASSYRTGVGYEQYF. CDR3 coding DNA: TGTGCCAGCAGTTACAGGACAGGGGTTGGCTACGAGCAGTACTTC.

V is TRBV28 and J is TRBJ1-4, with D unresolved. This CDR3 comprises 15 residues. The V gene lost 7 bases and the J gene lost 3 bases, with 15 bases spanning the gap. Germline values: CDR1 MDHEN, CDR2 SYDVKM. DNA for the CDR3: TGTGCCAGCACTCTGAGAGGGCTTGCTAATGAAAAACTGTTTTTT. It translates to CASTLRGLANEKLFF.

This chain connects TRBV5-1 to TRBJ1-2, with no clear D. V was pared by 0 bases and J by 5 bases, with 8 bases between. This CDR3 has 13 amino acids. The germline gives CDR1 SGHRS, CDR2 YFSETQ. The DNA for the CDR3 is TGCGCCAGCAGCTTGGTACCGAATTATGGCTACACCTTC. Translation: CASSLVPNYGYTF.

This rearrangement joins TRBV5-4 to TRBJ1-5; D is unresolved. V shed 3 bases and J shed 6 bases, with 13 bases lying between them. The CDR3 is 14 residues long. Germline loops: CDR1 SGHNT, CDR2 YYREEE (reference sequence). The CDR3 coding sequence is TGTGCCAGCAGCTCGGCGGGGAGGGCTCAGCCCCAGCATTTT. Its protein is CASSSAGRAQPQHF.

This chain links TRBV19 with TRBJ1-1; the D gene is possibly TRBD1 (6 bases). Germline lookup yields CDR1 LNHDA and CDR2 SQIVND (reference sequence). CDR3 length equals 14 residues. The V and J ends lost 3 bases and 1 base respectively, with 9 bases between them. CDR3 DNA sequence: TGTGCCAGTAGTATGGGACAATGGAACACTGAAGCTTTCTTT. This codes for CASSMGQWNTEAFF.

The chain couples TRBV4-1 to TRBJ2-5, with 7 positions matching TRBD2. The CDR3 contains 16 residues. V lost 4 bases to trimming and J lost 1 base; unmatched junction nucleotides: 9. Germline values: CDR1 MGHRA, CDR2 YSYEKL. CDR3 nucleotides: TGCGCCAGCAGCCCATACATGACTAGCCTCCAAGAGACCCAGTACTTC. It yields the protein CASSPYMTSLQETQYF.

The rearrangement uses TRBV29-1 and TRBJ1-1, with D unresolved. Trimming stripped 2 bases from V and 11 bases from J, with 15 bases between. Germline values: CDR1 SQVTM, CDR2 ANQGSEA. The CDR3 is made up of 12 amino acids. This CDR3 reads CSVEYPNDAAFF. CDR3 DNA: TGCAGCGTTGAATACCCCAATGATGCGGCTTTCTTT.

The CDR3 DNA is TGTGCCAGTAGTATAGGTGACAGAGTCTTCTATGGCTACACCTTC. This translates into CASSIGDRVFYGYTF. V is TRBV19 and J is TRBJ1-2, with D perhaps TRBD1 (5 bases). The CDR3 covers 15 residues. Germline CDR1 LNHDA, CDR2 SQIVND (reference sequence). The ends were cut back, 1 base at V and 4 bases at J, with 13 bases in the middle.

V is TRBV11-2 and J is TRBJ2-5; tentatively, D is TRBD1 (6 bases). This CDR3 has 14 residues. V lost 5 bases and J lost 4, with 14 bases in between. Germline loops: CDR1 SGHAT, CDR2 FQNNGV. CDR3: CASSPRTVRETQYF. The DNA for the CDR3 is TGTGCCAGCAGCCCAAGGACAGTTCGAGAGACCCAGTACTTC.

V gene TRBV19 combines with J gene TRBJ1-6; no clear D gene. The length of the CDR3 is 12 residues. Trimming took 3 bases from V and 10 from J, leaving 7 bases between them. CDR1 is LNHDA, CDR2 SQIVND, per germline (reference sequence). Here the CDR3 DNA reads TGTGCCAGTAGTATCCTGTGGTCACCCCTCCACTTT. Amino acid sequence: CASSILWSPLHF. The entire variable domain, with the rest obtained from reference TRBV19 and TRBJ1-6, is as follows: DGGITQSPKYLFRKEGQNVTLSCEQNLNHDAMYWYRQDPGQGLRLIYYSQIVNDFQKGDIAEGYSVSREKKESFPLTVTSAQKNPTAFYLCASSILWSPLHFGNGTRLTVT.

The rearrangement uses TRBV20-1 and TRBJ1-2; D uncertain. Looked up from germline, CDR1 is DFQATT and CDR2 is SNEGSKA (reference sequence). The CDR3 covers 10 residues. Trimming left V 4 bases short and J 2 bases short, with 2 bases between. CDR3 bases: TGCAGTGCTACCAACTATGGCTACACCTTC. Protein product: CSATNYGYTF.

The V call is TRBV29-1, the J call TRBJ1-4; no reliable D call. Deletions cut 6 bases from V and 7 bases from J, with 18 bases between. The germline gives CDR1 SQVTM, CDR2 ANQGSEA. CDR3 length: 14 amino acids. The CDR3 sequence: CSVQTGSLGEKLFF. The CDR3 coding sequence is TGCAGCGTACAGACCGGGTCCCTTGGTGAAAAACTGTTTTTT.

V usage is TRBV27 and J usage is TRBJ2-7; D possibly corresponds to TRBD1 (5 bases). The CDR3 loop spans 11 amino acids. Trimming removed 4 bases from V and 4 bases from J, with 5 bases in between. CDR1 is MNHEY, CDR2 SMNVEV, per germline (reference sequence). Written as DNA, the CDR3 is TGTGCCAGCAGTTACAGGTACGAGCAGTACTTC. This codes for CASSYRYEQYF.

The genes are TRBV18 and TRBJ2-7, with 8 bases lining up with TRBD1. V shed 3 bases, J shed 4 bases, and the junction held 5 bases outside the gene matches. CDR3 length: 14 amino acids. The germline CDR1 and CDR2 sequences are KGHSH and LQKENI. The CDR3: CASSPLTGEYEQYF. CDR3 DNA sequence: TGTGCCAGCTCACCTTTGACAGGGGAGTACGAGCAGTACTTC.

The V and J genes are TRBV18 and TRBJ2-1, with D tentatively TRBD1 (5 bases). Germline CDR1 is KGHSH and CDR2 is LQKENI. This CDR3 spans 13 amino acids. The V gene lost 4 bases and the J gene lost 10 bases, with 14 bases spanning the gap. This CDR3 reads CASSHLRAHEQFF. The CDR3 nucleotides are TGTGCCAGCTCACACCTCAGGGCCCACGAGCAGTTCTTC.

The rearrangement joins TRBV10-1 to TRBJ1-1, with D perhaps TRBD1 (6 bases). Germline V CDR1 and CDR2: WNHNN, SYGVQD (reference sequence). This CDR3 comprises 13 residues. V gave up 6 bases and J gave up 2 bases, with 10 bases separating them. The CDR3 reads CASSTGINTEAFF. The CDR3 coding sequence is TGCGCCAGCAGCACAGGGATCAACACTGAAGCTTTCTTT.